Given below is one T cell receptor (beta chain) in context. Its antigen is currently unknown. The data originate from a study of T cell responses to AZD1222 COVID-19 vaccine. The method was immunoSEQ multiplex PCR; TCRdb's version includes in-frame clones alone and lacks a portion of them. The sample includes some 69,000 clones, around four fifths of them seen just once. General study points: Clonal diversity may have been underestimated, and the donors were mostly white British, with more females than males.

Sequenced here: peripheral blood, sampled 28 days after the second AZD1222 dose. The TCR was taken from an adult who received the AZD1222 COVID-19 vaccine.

DNA of the CDR3: TGTGCCAGCGCTCCAGTTGTCGGGCTTATCATGAACACTGAAGCTTTCTTT. This gives the protein CASAPVVGLIMNTEAFF. This chain joins TRBV27 and TRBJ1-1; D call uncertain. CDR3 size: 17 residues. Between the trimmed V and J ends, which lost 8 bases and 0 bases, there was a span of 22 bases. Germline CDR1 MNHEY, CDR2 SMNVEV (reference sequence).